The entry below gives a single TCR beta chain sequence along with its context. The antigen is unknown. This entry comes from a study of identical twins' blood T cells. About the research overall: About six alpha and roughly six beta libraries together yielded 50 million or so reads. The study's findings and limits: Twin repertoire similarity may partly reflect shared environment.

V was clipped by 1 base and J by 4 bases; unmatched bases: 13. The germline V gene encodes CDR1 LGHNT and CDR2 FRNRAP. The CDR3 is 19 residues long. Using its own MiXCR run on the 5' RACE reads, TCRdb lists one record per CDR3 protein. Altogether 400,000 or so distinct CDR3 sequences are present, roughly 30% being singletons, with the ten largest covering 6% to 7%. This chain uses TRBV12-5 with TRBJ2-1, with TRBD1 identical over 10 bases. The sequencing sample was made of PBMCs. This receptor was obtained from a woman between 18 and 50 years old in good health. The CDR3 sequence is CASGLAQSMGQGKYNEQFF. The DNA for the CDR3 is TGTGCTAGTGGTTTGGCCCAAAGTATGGGACAGGGGAAGTACAATGAGCAGTTCTTC.